This TCR beta chain originates from a study of T cells in localized non-small cell lung cancer (dated by TCRdb to the early 2020s). About the investigation overall: T cell repertoires of some 240 early-stage NSCLC patients were analyzed, with tumors being compared against uninvolved tumor-adjacent lungs. All 240 or so NSCLC patients in the cohort were treatment-naive and had localized lung tumors that were resected. A mean age of roughly 66 years was recorded for the NSCLC patients, of whom under 150 were male and some 100 were female. On the study overall, not on this receptor specifically: Longer overall survival was associated with higher T cell density in blood, whereas shorter survival was associated with higher clonality in adjacent lung. Because multi-region tumor sequencing was not done, intratumor heterogeneity could not be ruled out. Uninvolved tumor-adjacent lung showed the highest T cell clonality, higher than tumor, which suggests more focused antigenic responses in the adjacent lung. Of the top 100 tumor clones, a median of roughly 56 were detected in paired uninvolved adjacent lung; approximately 30 were also among that lung's top 100. Because the study design was exploratory, TCR variables were selected using unadjusted p-values without false-discovery rate correction.

The germline V gene (reference sequence) sets CDR1 to LNHNV and CDR2 to YYDKDF. The CDR3 has 13 amino acids, counting the end cysteine and phenylalanine. Only the CDR3 region is kept as DNA, spanning 39 bases read in frame from base 1. Cut back by 2 bases and 6 bases, the V and J ends lie 5 bases apart. As regards this clone: The antigen it binds to is not known. Per-nucleotide qualities are absent, and no much larger clonotype sits a single base away.

TCR beta CDR3 regions were sequenced from DNA using the immunoSEQ Assay. In the source study's methods: To compute T cell density, TCR beta template counts were normalized to usable DNA, which was estimated by amplifying housekeeping genes. Richness was estimated with the preseqR package, extrapolating to 400,000 templates for PBMC samples and 120,000 templates for tissue samples. Clonality was calculated as one minus Pielou's evenness. To identify tissue-enriched TCRs, differential abundance testing was run on productive amino-acid clonotypes with a minimum total count of 5 and an alpha of 0.1. The Jaccard Index and the Morisita Overlap Index were used to measure repertoire overlap between compartments. GLIPH grouped TCR beta CDR3s together with public tetramer-defined viral CDR3s, and a viral motif had to include at least three viral sequences and also show V-gene enrichment. Held by TCRdb, this immuneACCESS table contains in-frame sequences only and omits some clones. Under half of the omission traces to an unresolved V gene where checked; the cause of the rest is unknown. V and J calls and clone size are those listed in that table; D and trimming were worked out from the DNA. This sample has 40,000 to 50,000 clones in its table, and 88% of those were observed once. The ten largest clones add up to 2.6% of the sample.

At diagnosis, peripheral blood, uninvolved tumor-adjacent lung and tumor were collected and were preserved as a mix of fresh-frozen and FFPE material. For TCR repertoire profiling, blood samples were analyzed as peripheral blood mononuclear cells. The sequence links TRBV15 to TRBJ2-6, with the D gene uncertain. This clonotype was sampled from a female donor older than 55 with stage I squamous cell lung carcinoma. The sequences come from peripheral blood, collected before any cancer treatment. Here the CDR3 is given as CATSRIPANVLTF. The DNA sequence is given as TGTGCCACCAGCAGAATCCCGGCCAACGTCCTGACTTTC.